This is a list of T cell receptor beta chains from one sample in a study of blood T cell repertoires in COVID-19. TCRdb's copy holds only in-frame clones and misses some; the assay was immunoSEQ multiplex PCR. The sample yields almost 250,000 clones, almost 85% seen once. Sequencing used PBMCs or T cells enriched from blood (not recorded which). All receptors come from a woman aged 45-59 years with acute COVID-19. The CDR3 runs from the conserved cysteine through the conserved F or W. D genes are given only for firm matches. The size field is filled for only some rows; it gives once, few, many or a size class.

CDR3 protein: CATWTGEIYGYTF; CDR3 DNA: TGTGCCACCTGGACAGGGGAGATCTATGGCTACACCTTC; V gene: TRBV6-5; J gene: TRBJ1-2; clone size: -; D gene: TRBD1
CDR3 protein: CASSPLGTNSGELFF; CDR3 DNA: TGTGCCAGCTCACCACTCGGGACTAATTCCGGGGAGCTGTTTTTT; V gene: TRBV18; J gene: TRBJ2-2; clone size: once; D gene: TRBD2
CDR3 protein: CASSEAVRAINQPQHF; CDR3 DNA: TGTGCCAGCAGTGAAGCGGTGAGGGCCATAAATCAGCCCCAGCATTTT; V gene: TRBV6-1; J gene: TRBJ1-5; clone size: -; D gene: -
CDR3 protein: CASSPHLTGGEYGYTF; CDR3 DNA: TGCGCCAGCAGCCCGCATTTAACAGGGGGCGAATATGGCTACACCTTC; V gene: TRBV4-1; J gene: TRBJ1-2; clone size: -; D gene: TRBD1
CDR3 protein: CASSLEGGTEAFF; CDR3 DNA: TGTGCCAGCAGCTTAGAAGGGGGCACTGAAGCTTTCTTT; V gene: TRBV7-9; J gene: TRBJ1-1; clone size: -; D gene: -
CDR3 protein: CASSAETASSGNTIYF; CDR3 DNA: TGTGCCAGCAGTGCAGAGACCGCTAGCTCTGGAAACACCATATATTTT; V gene: TRBV2; J gene: TRBJ1-3; clone size: -; D gene: -
CDR3 protein: CASRQGNTEAFF; CDR3 DNA: TGTGCCAGCAGACAGGGGAACACTGAAGCTTTCTTT; V gene: TRBV6-5; J gene: TRBJ1-1; clone size: -; D gene: -
CDR3 protein: CAISESIAQETQYF; CDR3 DNA: TGTGCCATCAGTGAGTCTATAGCTCAAGAGACCCAGTACTTC; V gene: TRBV10-3; J gene: TRBJ2-5; clone size: -; D gene: -
CDR3 protein: CASIVTGSTNEKLFF; CDR3 DNA: TGTGCCAGCATCGTTACAGGGTCAACTAATGAAAAACTGTTTTTT; V gene: TRBV21-1; J gene: TRBJ1-4; clone size: -; D gene: -
CDR3 protein: CASSEGARGYTF; CDR3 DNA: TGTGCCAGCAGTGAGGGGGCTCGGGGCTACACCTTC; V gene: TRBV2; J gene: TRBJ1-2; clone size: -; D gene: -
CDR3 protein: CASSGTSGLSYNEQFF; CDR3 DNA: TGTGCCAGCAGTGGGACTAGCGGTCTCTCCTACAATGAGCAGTTCTTC; V gene: TRBV6-1; J gene: TRBJ2-1; clone size: few; D gene: TRBD2
CDR3 protein: CASSQRGTGDLQPQHF; CDR3 DNA: TGTGCCAGCAGCCAACGTGGGACAGGGGATTTGCAGCCCCAGCATTTT; V gene: TRBV4-2; J gene: TRBJ1-5; clone size: -; D gene: TRBD1
CDR3 protein: CASSPPTGNYEKLFF; CDR3 DNA: TGTGCCAGCTCACCCCCGACAGGGAATTATGAAAAACTGTTTTTT; V gene: TRBV18; J gene: TRBJ1-4; clone size: -; D gene: TRBD1
CDR3 protein: CASSQDGLNTDTQYF; CDR3 DNA: TGTGCCAGCAGCCAAGATGGACTCAACACAGATACGCAGTATTTT; V gene: TRBV3-1/TRBV3-2; J gene: TRBJ2-3; clone size: -; D gene: -
CDR3 protein: CASSPGTGHVNTEAFF; CDR3 DNA: TGCGCCAGCAGCCCAGGGACAGGGCATGTGAACACTGAAGCTTTCTTT; V gene: TRBV5-1; J gene: TRBJ1-1; clone size: -; D gene: TRBD1
CDR3 protein: CAISGDRGRTGELFF; CDR3 DNA: TGTGCCATCAGTGGGGACAGGGGGCGAACCGGGGAGCTGTTTTTT; V gene: TRBV10-3; J gene: TRBJ2-2; clone size: -; D gene: TRBD1
CDR3 protein: CASSSPGKGSGNTIYF; CDR3 DNA: TGCGCCAGCAGCTCACCAGGGAAGGGCTCTGGAAACACCATATATTTT; V gene: TRBV4-1; J gene: TRBJ1-3; clone size: -; D gene: -
CDR3 protein: CASSLDGREGQPQHF; CDR3 DNA: TGCGCCAGCAGCTTGGATGGCAGGGAGGGCCAGCCCCAGCATTTT; V gene: TRBV5-1; J gene: TRBJ1-5; clone size: few; D gene: -
CDR3 protein: CASSGQGPYEQYF; CDR3 DNA: TGTGCCAGCAGCGGACAGGGGCCCTACGAGCAGTACTTC; V gene: TRBV11-2; J gene: TRBJ2-7; clone size: -; D gene: TRBD1
CDR3 protein: CASSPSYSNQPQHF; CDR3 DNA: TGTGCCAGCAGTCCTAGTTATAGCAATCAGCCCCAGCATTTT; V gene: TRBV7-6; J gene: TRBJ1-5; clone size: -; D gene: -
CDR3 protein: CASSLGRTGGNSPLHF; CDR3 DNA: TGTGCCAGCAGCTTAGGGCGGACAGGAGGCAATTCACCCCTCCACTTT; V gene: TRBV7-2; J gene: TRBJ1-6; clone size: few; D gene: TRBD1
CDR3 protein: CASTGFATNEKLFF; CDR3 DNA: TGTGCCAGCACCGGGTTCGCAACTAATGAAAAACTGTTTTTT; V gene: TRBV6-1; J gene: TRBJ1-4; clone size: -; D gene: -
CDR3 protein: CASGPGQGNYEQYF; CDR3 DNA: TGTGCTAGTGGACCTGGACAGGGCAACTACGAGCAGTACTTC; V gene: TRBV12-5; J gene: TRBJ2-7; clone size: -; D gene: TRBD1
CDR3 protein: CATSRASTENTEAFF; CDR3 DNA: TGTGCCACCAGCAGAGCCTCAACAGAGAACACTGAAGCTTTCTTT; V gene: TRBV15; J gene: TRBJ1-1; clone size: -; D gene: -
CDR3 protein: CAISGRGTNYGYTF; CDR3 DNA: TGTGCCATCAGTGGAAGGGGGACCAACTATGGCTACACCTTC; V gene: TRBV10-3; J gene: TRBJ1-2; clone size: -; D gene: -
CDR3 protein: CAWTRPRLDAFF; CDR3 DNA: TGTGCCTGGACCCGCCCCCGACTCGACGCTTTCTTT; V gene: TRBV30; J gene: TRBJ1-1; clone size: -; D gene: -
CDR3 protein: CASRSGTSYGYTF; CDR3 DNA: TGTGCCAGCAGATCCGGGACAAGCTATGGCTACACCTTC; V gene: TRBV13; J gene: TRBJ1-2; clone size: few; D gene: -
CDR3 protein: CASSRQGGRTWNTEAFF; CDR3 DNA: TGTGCCAGCAGCCGGCAGGGGGGACGGACCTGGAACACTGAAGCTTTCTTT; V gene: TRBV2; J gene: TRBJ1-1; clone size: -; D gene: TRBD1
CDR3 protein: CASSKKGRVFGSRGELFF; CDR3 DNA: TGTGCCAGCAGCAAAAAGGGGAGGGTTTTCGGCTCACGGGGGGAGCTGTTTTTT; V gene: TRBV21-1; J gene: TRBJ2-2; clone size: once; D gene: -
CDR3 protein: CSVGQGNTEAFF; CDR3 DNA: TGCAGCGTTGGGCAGGGCAACACTGAAGCTTTCTTT; V gene: TRBV29-1; J gene: TRBJ1-1; clone size: -; D gene: -
CDR3 protein: CANSQGGGGDEQFF; CDR3 DNA: TGCGCCAACAGCCAAGGCGGGGGCGGCGATGAGCAGTTCTTC; V gene: TRBV4-3; J gene: TRBJ2-1; clone size: -; D gene: -
CDR3 protein: CSVELRRADTQYF; CDR3 DNA: TGCAGCGTTGAGCTTCGGCGGGCAGATACGCAGTATTTT; V gene: TRBV29-1; J gene: TRBJ2-3; clone size: -; D gene: -
CDR3 protein: CAISDPYGTQTTEAFF; CDR3 DNA: TGTGCCATCAGTGACCCCTACGGGACACAGACCACTGAAGCTTTCTTT; V gene: TRBV10-3; J gene: TRBJ1-1; clone size: -; D gene: -
CDR3 protein: CSVGDSALNYGYTF; CDR3 DNA: TGCAGCGTTGGGGACAGTGCATTGAATTATGGCTACACCTTC; V gene: TRBV29-1; J gene: TRBJ1-2; clone size: -; D gene: TRBD1
CDR3 protein: CASAYTGGDEKLFF; CDR3 DNA: TGTGCCAGCGCTTACACAGGGGGCGATGAAAAACTGTTTTTT; V gene: TRBV18; J gene: TRBJ1-4; clone size: -; D gene: TRBD1
CDR3 protein: CASSQDTGFSTDTQYF; CDR3 DNA: TGTGCCAGCAGCCAAGATACGGGTTTTAGCACAGATACGCAGTATTTT; V gene: TRBV3-1/TRBV3-2; J gene: TRBJ2-3; clone size: -; D gene: -
CDR3 protein: CASGLDTIQTQYF; CDR3 DNA: TGTGCTAGTGGCTTAGACACGATTCAGACCCAGTACTTC; V gene: TRBV12-5; J gene: TRBJ2-5; clone size: -; D gene: -
CDR3 protein: CASSRSYNEQFF; CDR3 DNA: TGTGCCAGCAGTCGTTCCTACAATGAGCAGTTCTTC; V gene: TRBV6-2/TRBV6-3; J gene: TRBJ2-1; clone size: -; D gene: -